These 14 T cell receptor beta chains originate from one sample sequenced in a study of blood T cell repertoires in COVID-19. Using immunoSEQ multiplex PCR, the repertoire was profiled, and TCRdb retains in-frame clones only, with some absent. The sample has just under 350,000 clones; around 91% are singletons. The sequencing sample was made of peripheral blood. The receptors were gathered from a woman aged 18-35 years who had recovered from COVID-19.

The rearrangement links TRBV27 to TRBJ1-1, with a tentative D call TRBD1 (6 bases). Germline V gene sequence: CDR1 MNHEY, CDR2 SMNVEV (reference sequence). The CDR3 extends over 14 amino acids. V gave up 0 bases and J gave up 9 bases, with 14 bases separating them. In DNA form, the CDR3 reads TGTGCCAGCAGTTTATCCTTAGGGGGTCGCCAAGCTTTCTTT. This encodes CASSLSLGGRQAFF.

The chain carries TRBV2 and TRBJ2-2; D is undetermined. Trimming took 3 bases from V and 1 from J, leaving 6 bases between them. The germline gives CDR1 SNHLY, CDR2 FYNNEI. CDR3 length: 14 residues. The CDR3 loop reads CASSENKNTGELFF. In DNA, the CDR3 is TGTGCCAGCAGTGAGAACAAGAACACCGGGGAGCTGTTTTTT.

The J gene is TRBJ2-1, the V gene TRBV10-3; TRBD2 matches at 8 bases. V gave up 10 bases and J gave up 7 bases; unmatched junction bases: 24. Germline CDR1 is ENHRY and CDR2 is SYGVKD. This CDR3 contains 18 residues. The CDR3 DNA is TGTGCCACCCGGGACATCGGGACTAGGGGTGCTAGTACGAATGAGCAGTTCTTC. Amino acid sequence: CATRDIGTRGASTNEQFF.

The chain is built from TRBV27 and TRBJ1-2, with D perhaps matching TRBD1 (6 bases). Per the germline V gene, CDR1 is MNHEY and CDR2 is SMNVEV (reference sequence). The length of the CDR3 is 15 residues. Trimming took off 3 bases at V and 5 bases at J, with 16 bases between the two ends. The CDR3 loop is CASSFSGGRSYGYTF. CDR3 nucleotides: TGTGCCAGCAGTTTTAGCGGGGGGCGATCATATGGCTACACCTTC.

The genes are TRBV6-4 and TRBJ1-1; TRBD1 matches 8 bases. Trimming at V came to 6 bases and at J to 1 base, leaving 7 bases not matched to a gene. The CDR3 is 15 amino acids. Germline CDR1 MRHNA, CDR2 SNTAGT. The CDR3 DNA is TGTGCCAGCAGCAGGGACAGGACACCGAACACTGAAGCTTTCTTT. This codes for CASSRDRTPNTEAFF.

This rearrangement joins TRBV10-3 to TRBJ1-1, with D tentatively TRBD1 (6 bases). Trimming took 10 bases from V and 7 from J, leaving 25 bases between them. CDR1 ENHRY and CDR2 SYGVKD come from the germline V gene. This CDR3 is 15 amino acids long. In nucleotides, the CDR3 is TGTGCCACCGGGGAAAGAACAGGGCGCGTGAATGAAGCTTTCTTT. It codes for CATGERTGRVNEAFF.

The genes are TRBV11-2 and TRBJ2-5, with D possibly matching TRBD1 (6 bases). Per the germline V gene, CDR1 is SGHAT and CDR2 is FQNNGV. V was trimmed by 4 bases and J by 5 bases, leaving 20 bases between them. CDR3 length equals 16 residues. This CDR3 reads CASSSKVGDIFETQYF. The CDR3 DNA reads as TGTGCCAGCAGCTCTAAGGTGGGGGACATCTTCGAGACCCAGTACTTC. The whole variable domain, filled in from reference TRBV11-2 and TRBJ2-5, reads EAGVAQSPRYKIIEKRQSVAFWCNPISGHATLYWYQQILGQGPKLLIQFQNNGVVDDSQLPKDRFSAERLKGVDSTLKIQPAKLEDSAVYLCASSSKVGDIFETQYFGPGTRLLVL.

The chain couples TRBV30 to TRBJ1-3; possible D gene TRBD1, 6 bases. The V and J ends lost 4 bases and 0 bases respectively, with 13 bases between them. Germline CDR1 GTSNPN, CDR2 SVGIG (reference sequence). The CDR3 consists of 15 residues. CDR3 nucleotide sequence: TGTGCCTGGATGGCAGGGGCGTACTCTGGAAACACCATATATTTT. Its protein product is CAWMAGAYSGNTIYF.

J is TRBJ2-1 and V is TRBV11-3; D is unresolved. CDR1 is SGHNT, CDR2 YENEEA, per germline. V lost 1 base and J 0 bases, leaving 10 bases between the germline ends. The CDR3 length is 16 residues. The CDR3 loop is CASSLVTHGSYNEQFF. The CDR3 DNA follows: TGTGCCAGCAGCTTAGTAACCCACGGCTCCTACAATGAGCAGTTCTTC.

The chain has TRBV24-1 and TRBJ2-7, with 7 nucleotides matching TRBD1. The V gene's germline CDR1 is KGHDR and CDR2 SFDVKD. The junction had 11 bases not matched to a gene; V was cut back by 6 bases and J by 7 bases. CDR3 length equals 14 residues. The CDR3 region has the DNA TGTGCCACCAGTCTACCGGGACAGAATAGGGAGCAGTACGTC. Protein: CATSLPGQNREQYV.

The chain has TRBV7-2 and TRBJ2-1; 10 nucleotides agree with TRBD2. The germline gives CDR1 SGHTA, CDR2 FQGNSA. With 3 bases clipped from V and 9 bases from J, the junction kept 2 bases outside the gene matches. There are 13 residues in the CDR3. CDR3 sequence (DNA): TGTGCCAGCAGCTTCAGCGGGAGGGGTGAGCAGTTCTTC. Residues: CASSFSGRGEQFF.

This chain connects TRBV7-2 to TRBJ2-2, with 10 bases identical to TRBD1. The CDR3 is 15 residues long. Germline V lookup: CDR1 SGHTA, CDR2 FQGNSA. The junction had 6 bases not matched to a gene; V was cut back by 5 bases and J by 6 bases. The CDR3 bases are TGTGCCAGCAGCAAAAGACAGGGGGCCGCCGGGGAGCTGTTTTTT. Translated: CASSKRQGAAGELFF.

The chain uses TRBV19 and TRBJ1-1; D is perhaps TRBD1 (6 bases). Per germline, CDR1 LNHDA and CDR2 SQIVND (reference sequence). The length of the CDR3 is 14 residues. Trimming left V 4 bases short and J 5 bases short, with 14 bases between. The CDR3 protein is CASSTRGGRTEAFF. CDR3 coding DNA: TGTGCCAGTAGTACCAGAGGGGGAAGGACTGAAGCTTTCTTT.

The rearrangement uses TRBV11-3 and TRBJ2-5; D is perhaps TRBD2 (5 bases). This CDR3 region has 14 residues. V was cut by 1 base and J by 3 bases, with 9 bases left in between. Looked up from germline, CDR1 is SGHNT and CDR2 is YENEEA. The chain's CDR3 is CASSLGAEEETQYF. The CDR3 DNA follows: TGTGCCAGCAGCTTAGGAGCGGAAGAAGAGACCCAGTACTTC.